The entry that follows covers one T cell receptor (beta chain) sequence. Its antigen is not identified. The sample belongs to a study of pediatric ulcerative colitis. Background on the study: Most patients had pancolitis, and two had left-sided colitis.

Per germline, CDR1 LGHNT and CDR2 FRNRAP. V shed 7 bases and J shed 4 bases, with 7 bases lying between them. The CDR3 consists of 12 residues. Rectal tissue came from one to two pinch biopsies taken at colonoscopy. Data came from immunoSEQ multiplex PCR; TCRdb stores just in-frame clones and leaves some out. The table includes about 34,000 clones, 65% to 80% detected once. Study-wide results and limits: Two rectal clonotypes were found only in ulcerative colitis patients, all of them.

The clonotype originates from a boy aged 10-17 years with severe ulcerative colitis. The chain combines TRBV12-5 with TRBJ2-2; D gene unclear. Sequences were obtained from gut tissue. For the CDR3, the DNA is TGTGCTAGTGTTCTAATCACCGGGGAGCTGTTTTTT. This sequence encodes CASVLITGELFF.